This T cell receptor beta chain was identified in a study of cytomegalovirus exposure and HLA in healthy donors. This clone occurred many times. The PCR made use of 60 Vbeta and 13 Jbeta primers. The method was immunoSEQ multiplex PCR; TCRdb's version includes in-frame clones alone and lacks a portion of them. The sample records some 200,000 clones, 75% to 80% being singletons. Germline CDR1 and CDR2: SGHDT and YYEEEE. Trimming pared 0 bases from V and 2 bases from J, leaving 9 bases between. This CDR3 has 14 amino acids. Source material: PBMCs. The sequence was obtained from a female donor in good health and CMV-seronegative. V is TRBV5-6 and J is TRBJ2-7, with D perhaps matching TRBD2 (6 bases). The CDR3 region is CASSLVPSAYEQYF. The DNA for the CDR3 is TGTGCCAGCAGCTTGGTTCCTAGCGCCTACGAGCAGTACTTC.